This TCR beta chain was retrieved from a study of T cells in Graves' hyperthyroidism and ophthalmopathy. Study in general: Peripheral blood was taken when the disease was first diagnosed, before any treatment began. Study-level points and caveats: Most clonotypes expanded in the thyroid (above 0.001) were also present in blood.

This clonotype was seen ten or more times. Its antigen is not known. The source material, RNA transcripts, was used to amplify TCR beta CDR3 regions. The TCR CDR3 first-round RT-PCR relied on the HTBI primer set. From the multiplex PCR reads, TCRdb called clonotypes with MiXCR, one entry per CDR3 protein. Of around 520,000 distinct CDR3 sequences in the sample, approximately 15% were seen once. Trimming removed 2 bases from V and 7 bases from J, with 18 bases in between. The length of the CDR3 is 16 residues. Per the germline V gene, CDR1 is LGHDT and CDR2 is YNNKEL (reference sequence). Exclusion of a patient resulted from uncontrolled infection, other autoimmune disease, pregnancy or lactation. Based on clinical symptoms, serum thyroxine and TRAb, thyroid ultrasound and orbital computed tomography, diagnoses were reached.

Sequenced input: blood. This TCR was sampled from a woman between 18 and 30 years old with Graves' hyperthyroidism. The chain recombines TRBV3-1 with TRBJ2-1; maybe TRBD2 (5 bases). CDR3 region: CASSQSPKGERNEQFF. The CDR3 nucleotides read TGTGCCAGCAGCCAATCCCCGAAGGGAGAACGGAATGAGCAGTTCTTC.